This TCR beta chain was captured by sequencing in a study of blood T cell repertoires in COVID-19. Measured with immunoSEQ multiplex PCR; TCRdb has only the in-frame clones, and not every one. The table includes 15,000 to 20,000 clones, 65% to 85% detected once. Sequenced: peripheral blood. This TCR derives from a human donor in a cohort sampled during active COVID-19.

CDR3 protein: CASSYNHRDRGSYNEQFF. In DNA, the CDR3 is TGTGCCAGCAGCTACAACCACCGGGACAGAGGCTCCTACAATGAGCAGTTCTTC. The rearrangement uses TRBV5-5 and TRBJ2-1; 7 bases line up with TRBD1. The CDR3 sequence is 18 residues long. The germline gives CDR1 SGHKS, CDR2 YYEKEE (reference sequence). V gave up 3 bases and J gave up 0 bases; unmatched junction bases: 12.